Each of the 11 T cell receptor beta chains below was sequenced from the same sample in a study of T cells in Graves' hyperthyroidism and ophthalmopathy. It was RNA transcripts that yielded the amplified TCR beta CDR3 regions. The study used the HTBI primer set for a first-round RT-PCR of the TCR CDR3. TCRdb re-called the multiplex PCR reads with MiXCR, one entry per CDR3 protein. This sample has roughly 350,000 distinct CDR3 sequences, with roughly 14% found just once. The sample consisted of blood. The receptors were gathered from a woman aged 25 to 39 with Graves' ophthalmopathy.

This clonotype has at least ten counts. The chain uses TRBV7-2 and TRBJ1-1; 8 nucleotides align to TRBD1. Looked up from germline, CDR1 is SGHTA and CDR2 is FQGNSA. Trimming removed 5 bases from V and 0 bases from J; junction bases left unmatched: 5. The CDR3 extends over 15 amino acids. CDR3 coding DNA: TGTGCCAGCAGCCAAGCAGGGGGCGTGAACACTGAAGCTTTCTTT. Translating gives CASSQAGGVNTEAFF.

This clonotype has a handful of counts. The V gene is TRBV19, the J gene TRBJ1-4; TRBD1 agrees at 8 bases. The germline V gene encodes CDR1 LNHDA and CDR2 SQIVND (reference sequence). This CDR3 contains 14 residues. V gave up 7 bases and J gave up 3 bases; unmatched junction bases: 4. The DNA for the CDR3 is TGTGCCAGTACCCCGGGACAGGCTAATGAAAAACTGTTTTTT. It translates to CASTPGQANEKLFF.

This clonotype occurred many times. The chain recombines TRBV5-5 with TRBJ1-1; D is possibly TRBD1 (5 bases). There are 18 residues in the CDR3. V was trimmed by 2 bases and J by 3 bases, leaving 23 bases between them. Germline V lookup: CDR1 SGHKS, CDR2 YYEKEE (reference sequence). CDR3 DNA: TGTGCCAGCAGCTTACTTTTAAGTGTGACAGCGGTTGACACTGAAGCTTTCTTT. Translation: CASSLLLSVTAVDTEAFF.

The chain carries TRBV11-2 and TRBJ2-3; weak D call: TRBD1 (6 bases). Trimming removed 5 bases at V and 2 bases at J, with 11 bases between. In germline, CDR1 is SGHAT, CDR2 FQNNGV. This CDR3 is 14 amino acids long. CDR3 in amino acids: CASSRTDPTDTQYF. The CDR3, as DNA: TGTGCCAGCAGCAGGACAGACCCCACAGATACGCAGTATTTT. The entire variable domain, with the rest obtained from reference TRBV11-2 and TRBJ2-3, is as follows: EAGVAQSPRYKIIEKRQSVAFWCNPISGHATLYWYQQILGQGPKLLIQFQNNGVVDDSQLPKDRFSAERLKGVDSTLKIQPAKLEDSAVYLCASSRTDPTDTQYFGPGTRLTVL.

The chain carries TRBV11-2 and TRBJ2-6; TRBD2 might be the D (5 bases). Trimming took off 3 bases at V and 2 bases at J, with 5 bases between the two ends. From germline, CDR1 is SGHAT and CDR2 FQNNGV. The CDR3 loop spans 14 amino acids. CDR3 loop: CASSLEAGANVLTF. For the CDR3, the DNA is TGTGCCAGCAGCTTGGAGGCTGGGGCCAACGTCCTGACTTTC.

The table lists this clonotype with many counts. In DNA, the CDR3 is TGTGCCAGCAGCCAAGAACGCGGACAGGGTTTCAACACTGAAGCTTTCTTT. Its protein product is CASSQERGQGFNTEAFF. V is TRBV4-2 and J is TRBJ1-1; 8 bases fit TRBD1. Losses at the gene ends were 0 bases for V and 2 bases for J; bases not matched to a gene: 8. The length of the CDR3 is 17 residues. Germline-derived CDR1 and CDR2 are LGHNA and YNFKEQ.

The CDR3 loop is CASSQEVLIYNSPLHF. CDR3 sequence (DNA): TGCGCCAGCAGCCAAGAGGTGTTGATCTATAATTCACCCCTCCACTTT. The chain couples TRBV4-1 to TRBJ1-6; D not resolved. Germline V lookup: CDR1 MGHRA, CDR2 YSYEKL. Trimming took off 0 bases at V and 3 bases at J, with 9 bases between the two ends. There are 16 residues in the CDR3.

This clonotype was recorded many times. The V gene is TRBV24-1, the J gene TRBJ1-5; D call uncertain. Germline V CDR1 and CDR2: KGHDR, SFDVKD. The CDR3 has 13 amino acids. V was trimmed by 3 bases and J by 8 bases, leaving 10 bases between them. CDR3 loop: CATSDNPGEPQHF. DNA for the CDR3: TGTGCCACCAGTGATAATCCTGGAGAGCCCCAGCATTTT.

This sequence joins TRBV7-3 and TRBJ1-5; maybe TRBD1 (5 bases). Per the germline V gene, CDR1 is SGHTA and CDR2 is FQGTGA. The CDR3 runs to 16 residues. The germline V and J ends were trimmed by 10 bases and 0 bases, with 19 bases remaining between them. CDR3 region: CATNRRGDHSNQPQHF. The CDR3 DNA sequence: TGTGCCACCAATAGGAGGGGCGACCATAGCAATCAGCCCCAGCATTTT.

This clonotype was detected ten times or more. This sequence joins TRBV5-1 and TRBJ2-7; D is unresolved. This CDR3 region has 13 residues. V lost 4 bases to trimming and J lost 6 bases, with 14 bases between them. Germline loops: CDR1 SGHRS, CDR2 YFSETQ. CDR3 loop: CASSPTPPGEQYF. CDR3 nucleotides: TGCGCCAGCAGCCCAACACCACCTGGCGAGCAGTACTTC.

This CDR3 reads CASSQLQGPNEKLFF. CDR3 bases: TGCGCCAGCAGCCAACTACAAGGACCTAATGAAAAACTGTTTTTT. The V gene is TRBV4-1, the J gene TRBJ1-4; D gene uncertain. Trimming stripped 2 bases from V and 3 bases from J, with 10 bases between. The CDR3 length is 15 residues. Germline V gene sequence: CDR1 MGHRA, CDR2 YSYEKL.